This entry features one TCR beta chain sequence. Its specificity is not known. This sample is part of a study of T cell responses to AZD1222 COVID-19 vaccine. Study-level findings and limits: Just a handful of AZD1222 recipients were seropositive at baseline.

CDR1 is SGHRS, CDR2 YFSETQ, per germline. V lost 4 bases and J 7 bases, leaving 24 bases between the germline ends. The CDR3 has 17 residues. Data came from immunoSEQ multiplex PCR; TCRdb stores just in-frame clones and leaves some out. The table lists 68,000 or so clones, approximately 91% of them singletons. This chain links TRBV5-1 with TRBJ2-1; D may be TRBD1 (6 bases). The sequencing used peripheral blood, collected on day 0 of AZD1222 vaccination. The source is an adult in good health. In nucleotides, the CDR3 is TGCGCCAGCAGCGTAGGGGGTTCTCTCAATGAGGGGAATGAGCAGTTCTTC. It codes for CASSVGGSLNEGNEQFF.